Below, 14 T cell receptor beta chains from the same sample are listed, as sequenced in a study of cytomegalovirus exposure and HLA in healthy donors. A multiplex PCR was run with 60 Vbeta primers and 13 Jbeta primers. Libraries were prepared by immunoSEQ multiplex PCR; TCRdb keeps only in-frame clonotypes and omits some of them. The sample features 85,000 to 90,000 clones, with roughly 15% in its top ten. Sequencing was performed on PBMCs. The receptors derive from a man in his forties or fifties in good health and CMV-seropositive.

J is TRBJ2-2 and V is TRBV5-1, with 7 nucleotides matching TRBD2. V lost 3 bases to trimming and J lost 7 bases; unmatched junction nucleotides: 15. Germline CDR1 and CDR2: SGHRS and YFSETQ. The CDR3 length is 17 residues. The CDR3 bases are TGCGCCAGCAGCTCCGTATTGGGGACTAATGTGATCGGGGAGCTGTTTTTT. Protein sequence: CASSSVLGTNVIGELFF.

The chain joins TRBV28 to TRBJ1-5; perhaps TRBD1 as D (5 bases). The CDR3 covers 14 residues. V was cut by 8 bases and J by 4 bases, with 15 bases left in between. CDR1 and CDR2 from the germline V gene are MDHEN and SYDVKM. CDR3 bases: TGTGCCAGCCTCTCCCCGGGGGGGAATCAGCCCCAGCATTTT. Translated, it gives CASLSPGGNQPQHF.

The CDR3 DNA follows: TGTGCCAGCAGTTTATCAGGTCGGCCGGGCACCGGGGAGCTGTTTTTT. It specifies CASSLSGRPGTGELFF. The V gene is TRBV27, the J gene TRBJ2-2; no firm D call. This CDR3 is 16 amino acids long. Per the germline V gene, CDR1 is MNHEY and CDR2 is SMNVEV (reference sequence). The V end was cut by 0 bases, the J end by 4 bases, with 12 bases between.

CDR3 residues: CASSLEARGEEAFF. The CDR3 DNA is TGCGCCAGCAGCTTGGAGGCTCGGGGGGAGGAAGCTTTCTTT. This chain links TRBV5-1 with TRBJ1-1; perhaps TRBD1 as D (5 bases). CDR3 length equals 14 residues. The ends were cut back, 0 bases at V and 8 bases at J, with 14 bases in the middle. The germline V gene has CDR1 SGHRS and CDR2 YFSETQ.

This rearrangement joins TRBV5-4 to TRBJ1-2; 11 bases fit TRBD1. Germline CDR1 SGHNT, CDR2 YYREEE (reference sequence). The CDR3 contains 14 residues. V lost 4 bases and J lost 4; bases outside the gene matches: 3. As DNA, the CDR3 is TGTGCCAGCAGCGGGACAGGGGGGAGCTATGGCTACACCTTC. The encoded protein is CASSGTGGSYGYTF.

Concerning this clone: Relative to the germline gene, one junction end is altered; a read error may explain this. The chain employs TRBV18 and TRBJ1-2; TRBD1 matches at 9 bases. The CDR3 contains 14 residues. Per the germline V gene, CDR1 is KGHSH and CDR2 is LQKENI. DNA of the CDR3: TGTGCCAGCTCACCCGATCCGGGACAGGGCCAATTCAAATTC. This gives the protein CASSPDPGQGQFKF.

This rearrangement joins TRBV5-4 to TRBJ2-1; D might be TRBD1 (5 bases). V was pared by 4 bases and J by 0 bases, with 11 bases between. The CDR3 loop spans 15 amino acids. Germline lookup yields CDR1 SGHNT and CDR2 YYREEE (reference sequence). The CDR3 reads CASSRQISSYNEQFF. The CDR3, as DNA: TGTGCCAGCAGCAGACAGATTAGCTCCTACAATGAGCAGTTCTTC.

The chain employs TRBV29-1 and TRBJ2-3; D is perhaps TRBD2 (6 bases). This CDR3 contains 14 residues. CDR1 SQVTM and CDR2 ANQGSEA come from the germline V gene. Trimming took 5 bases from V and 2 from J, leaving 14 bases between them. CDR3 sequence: CSVSRGEVTDTQYF. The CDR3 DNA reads TGCAGCGTTTCCCGCGGGGAGGTCACAGATACGCAGTATTTT.

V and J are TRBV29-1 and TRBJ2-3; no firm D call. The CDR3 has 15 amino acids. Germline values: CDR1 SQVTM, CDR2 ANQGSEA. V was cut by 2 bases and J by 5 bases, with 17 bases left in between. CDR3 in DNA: TGCAGCGTTGAACCCCAGACCTGGGCCCTAGATACGCAGTATTTT. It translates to CSVEPQTWALDTQYF.

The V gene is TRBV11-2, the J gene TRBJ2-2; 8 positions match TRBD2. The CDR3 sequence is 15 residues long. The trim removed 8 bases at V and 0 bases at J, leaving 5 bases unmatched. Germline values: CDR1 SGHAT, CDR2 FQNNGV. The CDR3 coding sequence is TGTGCCAGCTTTAGCGGGACTTCGAACACCGGGGAGCTGTTTTTT. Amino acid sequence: CASFSGTSNTGELFF.

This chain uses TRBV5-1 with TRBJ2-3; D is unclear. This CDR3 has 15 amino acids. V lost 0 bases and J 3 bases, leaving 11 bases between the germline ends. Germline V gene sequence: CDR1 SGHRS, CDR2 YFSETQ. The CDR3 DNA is TGCGCCAGCAGCTTGGAACTGGAGTCAACAGATACGCAGTATTTT. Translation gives CASSLELESTDTQYF. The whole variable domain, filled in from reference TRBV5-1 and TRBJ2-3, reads KAGVTQTPRYLIKTRGQQVTLSCSPISGHRSVSWYQQTPGQGLQFLFEYFSETQRNKGNFPGRFSGRQFSNSRSEMNVSTLELGDSALYLCASSLELESTDTQYFGPGTRLTVL.

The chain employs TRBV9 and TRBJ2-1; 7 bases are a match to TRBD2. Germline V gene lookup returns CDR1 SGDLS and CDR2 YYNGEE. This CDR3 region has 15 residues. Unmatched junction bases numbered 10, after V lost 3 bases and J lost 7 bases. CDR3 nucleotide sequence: TGTGCCAGCAGCGCCATGGGGGGAGCGGGGAATGAGCAGTTCTTC. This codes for CASSAMGGAGNEQFF.

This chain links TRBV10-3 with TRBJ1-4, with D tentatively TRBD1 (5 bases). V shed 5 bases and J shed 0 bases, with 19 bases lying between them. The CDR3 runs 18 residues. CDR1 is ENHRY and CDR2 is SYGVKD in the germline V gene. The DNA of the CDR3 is TGTGCCATCAGTCGCGGGGGGAGAAACTCCGCAACTAATGAAAAACTGTTTTTT. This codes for CAISRGGRNSATNEKLFF.

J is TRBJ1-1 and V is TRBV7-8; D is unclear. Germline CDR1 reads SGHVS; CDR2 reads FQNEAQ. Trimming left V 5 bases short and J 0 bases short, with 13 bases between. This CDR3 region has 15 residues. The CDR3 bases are TGTGCCAGCAGCCCCCCCTTAGTGATGAACACTGAAGCTTTCTTT. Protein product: CASSPPLVMNTEAFF.